The present TCR beta chain was sequenced within a study of cytomegalovirus exposure and HLA in healthy donors. Primers included in the PCR were 60 Vbeta and 13 Jbeta primers. Assay: immunoSEQ multiplex PCR; the TCRdb copy retains only in-frame clones and omits some. In the table there are 100,000 or so clones, approximately 89% of which are singletons. This clone turned up a few times. V shed 5 bases and J shed 7 bases, with 16 bases lying between them. The CDR3 loop spans 14 amino acids. Germline V gene data show CDR1 as SEHNR and CDR2 as FQNEAQ (reference sequence). The clonotype was recovered from a man aged 25 to 40 in good health and CMV-seronegative. Sample: PBMCs. The chain combines TRBV7-9 with TRBJ2-3; D is perhaps TRBD1 (5 bases). In nucleotides, the CDR3 is TGTGCCAGCAGCCATACAGGCAGTGGCTATACGCAGTATTTT. It encodes CASSHTGSGYTQYF.